These T cell receptor beta chains were read from a single sample in a study of shared clonotypes between healthy human individuals. The repertoire was sequenced with immunoSEQ multiplex PCR; TCRdb's copy has only in-frame clones and lacks some. The sample yields roughly 1.4 million clones, about 98.5% seen once. The sample taken for sequencing was naive CD4+ T cells sorted from blood. The receptor set was obtained from a man aged 30 to 45 in good health. Both conserved end residues are part of each CDR3. The D gene is left open where the match is weak. Clone sizes are given selectively: once, few, many, or a class where the clone is expanded.

CDR3 protein: CASRGTGSGEQFF
CDR3 DNA: TGTGCCAGCAGGGGGACAGGGTCTGGCGAGCAGTTCTTC
D gene: TRBD1
V gene: TRBV2
clone size: -
J gene: TRBJ2-1

CDR3 protein: CASSRFSSNEKLFF
CDR3 DNA: TGTGCCAGCAGCCGCTTCAGTAGTAATGAAAAACTGTTTTTT
D gene: -
V gene: TRBV5-4
clone size: -
J gene: TRBJ1-4

CDR3 protein: CASSFWLAGSEQYF
CDR3 DNA: TGTGCCAGCAGTTTTTGGCTAGCGGGTTCCGAGCAGTACTTC
D gene: TRBD2
V gene: TRBV28
clone size: -
J gene: TRBJ2-7

CDR3 protein: CASSRDRSYEQYF
CDR3 DNA: TGTGCCAGCAGTCGGGACAGGTCCTACGAGCAGTACTTC
D gene: TRBD1
V gene: TRBV6-1
clone size: -
J gene: TRBJ2-7

CDR3 protein: CASSLGLGALSEQYF
CDR3 DNA: TGTGCCAGCAGCTTAGGTTTAGGGGCGCTTTCCGAGCAGTACTTC
D gene: -
V gene: TRBV7-2
clone size: -
J gene: TRBJ2-7

CDR3 protein: CASSPRTGADTEAFF
CDR3 DNA: TGCGCCAGCAGCCCAAGGACAGGGGCCGACACTGAAGCTTTCTTT
D gene: TRBD1
V gene: TRBV5-1
clone size: -
J gene: TRBJ1-1

CDR3 protein: CASSRMGGGTSSEQYF
CDR3 DNA: TGTGCCAGCAGCAGGATGGGTGGCGGGACTAGCTCCGAGCAGTACTTC
D gene: TRBD2
V gene: TRBV7-3
clone size: -
J gene: TRBJ2-7

CDR3 protein: CASSLGPGRANEKLFF
CDR3 DNA: TGCGCCAGCAGCTTAGGACCGGGTCGCGCTAATGAAAAACTGTTTTTT
D gene: -
V gene: TRBV5-1
clone size: -
J gene: TRBJ1-4

CDR3 protein: CASSQGVGRSYEQYF
CDR3 DNA: TGCGCCAGCAGCCAAGGCGTGGGACGCTCCTACGAGCAGTACTTC
D gene: -
V gene: TRBV4-3
clone size: once
J gene: TRBJ2-7

CDR3 protein: CASSLEVSGSGANVLTF
CDR3 DNA: TGCGCCAGCAGCTTGGAGGTGTCGGGATCTGGGGCCAACGTCCTGACTTTC
D gene: -
V gene: TRBV5-1
clone size: -
J gene: TRBJ2-6

CDR3 protein: CASSTSSGEQFF
CDR3 DNA: TGTGCCAGCAGCACTAGCTCGGGAGAGCAGTTCTTC
D gene: -
V gene: TRBV7-9
clone size: -
J gene: TRBJ2-1

CDR3 protein: CASSVAPSGSGGETQYF
CDR3 DNA: TGTGCCAGCAGCGTAGCCCCTAGCGGGAGCGGAGGAGAGACCCAGTACTTC
D gene: TRBD2
V gene: TRBV9
clone size: -
J gene: TRBJ2-5

CDR3 protein: CASSFPGLAGFEQYF
CDR3 DNA: TGTGCCAGCAGCTTCCCGGGACTAGCGGGATTCGAGCAGTACTTC
D gene: TRBD2
V gene: TRBV7-9
clone size: -
J gene: TRBJ2-7

CDR3 protein: CSVSGQGYNEQFF
CDR3 DNA: TGCAGCGTTTCGGGACAGGGCTACAATGAGCAGTTCTTC
D gene: TRBD1
V gene: TRBV29-1
clone size: -
J gene: TRBJ2-1

CDR3 protein: CASSALYLAGDFETQYF
CDR3 DNA: TGTGCCAGCAGCGCCCTTTACCTAGCGGGAGATTTTGAGACCCAGTACTTC
D gene: TRBD2
V gene: TRBV5-5
clone size: -
J gene: TRBJ2-5

CDR3 protein: CASSLRTRGSYEQYF
CDR3 DNA: TGTGCCAGCAGCTTAAGAACCCGGGGGTCCTACGAGCAGTACTTC
D gene: -
V gene: TRBV5-4
clone size: -
J gene: TRBJ2-7

CDR3 protein: CASSLPPTGNQPQHF
CDR3 DNA: TGTGCCAGCAGTCTCCCACCGACAGGGAATCAGCCCCAGCATTTT
D gene: TRBD1
V gene: TRBV28
clone size: -
J gene: TRBJ1-5

CDR3 protein: CASSPPGLADTGELFF
CDR3 DNA: TGTGCCAGCTCACCACCGGGACTAGCGGACACCGGGGAGCTGTTTTTT
D gene: TRBD2
V gene: TRBV18
clone size: -
J gene: TRBJ2-2

CDR3 protein: CASSLLTGSGNTIYF
CDR3 DNA: TGTGCCAGCAGCTTGCTGACAGGCTCTGGAAACACCATATATTTT
D gene: -
V gene: TRBV9
clone size: -
J gene: TRBJ1-3

CDR3 protein: CASSLQSKGEQFF
CDR3 DNA: TGCGCCAGCAGCCTACAATCGAAGGGTGAGCAGTTCTTC
D gene: -
V gene: TRBV10-1
clone size: -
J gene: TRBJ2-1

CDR3 protein: CASSLVGWTQFPYEQYF
CDR3 DNA: TGTGCCAGCAGCTTAGTAGGTTGGACCCAATTTCCCTACGAGCAGTACTTC
D gene: -
V gene: TRBV7-8
clone size: -
J gene: TRBJ2-7

CDR3 protein: CASSLKLTTSGTVSHEQYF
CDR3 DNA: TGTGCCAGCAGCTTAAAACTCACCACCTCCGGGACAGTAAGCCACGAGCAGTACTTC
D gene: TRBD1
V gene: TRBV7-9
clone size: -
J gene: TRBJ2-7

CDR3 protein: CASSRPGLTEIRYEQYF
CDR3 DNA: TGCGCCAGCAGCCGACCTGGGTTGACAGAGATACGGTACGAGCAGTACTTC
D gene: -
V gene: TRBV4-3
clone size: once
J gene: TRBJ2-7

CDR3 protein: CASSEYTNRGRNTEAFF
CDR3 DNA: TGTGCCAGTAGTGAGTACACGAACAGGGGGCGAAACACTGAAGCTTTCTTT
D gene: TRBD1
V gene: TRBV19
clone size: -
J gene: TRBJ1-1